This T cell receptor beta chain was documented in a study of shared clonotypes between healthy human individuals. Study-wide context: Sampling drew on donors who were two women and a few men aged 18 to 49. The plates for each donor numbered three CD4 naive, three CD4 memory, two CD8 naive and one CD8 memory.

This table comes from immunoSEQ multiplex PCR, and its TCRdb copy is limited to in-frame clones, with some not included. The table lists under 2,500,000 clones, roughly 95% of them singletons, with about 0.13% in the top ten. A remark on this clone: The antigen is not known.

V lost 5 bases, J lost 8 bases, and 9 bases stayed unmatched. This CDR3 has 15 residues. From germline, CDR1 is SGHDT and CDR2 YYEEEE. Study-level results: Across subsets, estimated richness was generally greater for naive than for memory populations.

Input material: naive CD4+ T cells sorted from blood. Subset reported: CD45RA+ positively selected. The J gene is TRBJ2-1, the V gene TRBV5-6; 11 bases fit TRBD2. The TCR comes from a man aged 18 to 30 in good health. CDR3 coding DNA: TGTGCCAGCAGAAATAGCGGGAGGGGGCCCGATGAGCAGTTCTTC. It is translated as CASRNSGRGPDEQFF.